One sample yielded the 22 T cell receptor beta chains listed below, sequenced in a study of tumor-infiltrating lymphocytes in primary liver carcinoma. The study co-extracted DNA and RNA from around 18-30 mg of unsorted bulk tissue. Starting material of around 490 ng total RNA yielded TCR beta cDNA via a constant-region primer. Each TCR beta library was derived from three nested multiplex PCR rounds that employed slightly modified ARM-PCR. A C-beta reverse primer was combined with TRBV1-TRBV30 forward primers in the first two PCR rounds, and each round had approximately 9 cycles. TCRdb re-called the multiplex PCR reads with MiXCR, one entry per CDR3 protein. The sample lists fewer than 75,000 distinct CDR3 sequences, 71% occurring once. The material sequenced was liver tumor tissue from sampling region 4. Subset specified: tumor region T4, right-lateral pole. Receptors were obtained from a man aged 35-49 years with primary liver carcinoma and hepatitis B virus infection.

This clonotype came up many times. V usage is TRBV30 and J usage is TRBJ2-7; 9 nucleotides match TRBD1. This CDR3 comprises 13 residues. Germline CDR1 GTSNPN, CDR2 SVGIG (reference sequence). V lost 4 bases and J lost 5; bases outside the gene matches: 6. As DNA, the CDR3 is TGTGCCTGGATGAGGACAGGGGACGACGAGCAGTACTTC. The encoded protein is CAWMRTGDDEQYF.

The DNA of the CDR3 is TGTGCCAGCAGCCAATACGGACTAATGGGAAACGGGTCCTACGAGCAGTACTTC. This gives the protein CASSQYGLMGNGSYEQYF. The rearrangement uses TRBV4-2 and TRBJ2-7; D is perhaps TRBD2 (6 bases). The V end was cut by 2 bases, the J end by 1 base, with 21 bases between. CDR3 size: 18 residues. The germline V gene has CDR1 LGHNA and CDR2 YNFKEQ.

About this clonotype itself: At one of its ends the junction is not consistent with the germline gene, which may arise from a read error. The gene calls are TRBV12-3 or TRBV12-4 and TRBJ1-2; possible D gene TRBD1, 6 bases. This CDR3 comprises 15 residues. The CDR3 sequence: CASSLATGANYDYTF. In DNA, the CDR3 is TGTGCCAGTAGTTTAGCGACAGGAGCAAACTATGACTACACCTTC.

Remarks on this clonotype: Mismatch with germline at one junction end may stem from a read error. The chain employs TRBV6-2 or TRBV6-3 and TRBJ1-2; no reliable D call. Per germline, CDR1 MNHEY and CDR2 SVGEGT. This CDR3 is built from 14 residues. The CDR3, as DNA: TGTGGCAGCAGTGCGGGATCGATTAACTATGGCTACACCTTC. This translates into CGSSAGSINYGYTF.

This chain joins TRBV12-3 or TRBV12-4 and TRBJ2-7; 9 nucleotides align to TRBD1. This CDR3 is 15 amino acids long. In DNA, the CDR3 is TGTGCAAGTAGTTTAGAACAGGGGGCCAACTACGAGCAGTACTTC. The encoded protein is CASSLEQGANYEQYF.

The V gene is TRBV6-5, the J gene TRBJ1-2, with a weak D call TRBD1 (5 bases). The CDR3 covers 14 residues. CDR1 is MNHEY and CDR2 is SVGAGI in the germline V gene. V lost 4 bases to trimming and J lost 6 bases, with 15 bases between them. The DNA of the CDR3 is TGTGCCAGCAGTTTAAGTGGGGACGGGAATGGCTACACCTTC. Translation: CASSLSGDGNGYTF.

By its share, this clonotype is medium-sized. The V and J genes are TRBV6-6 and TRBJ1-1; TRBD1 matches at 8 bases. V dropped 6 bases and J dropped 5; count of bases not matched to a gene: 5. The CDR3 spans 13 residues. Germline CDR1 reads MNHNY; CDR2 reads SVGAGI (reference sequence). The CDR3 spells CASSTGGTTEAFF. DNA for the CDR3: TGTGCCAGCAGCACAGGGGGGACTACTGAAGCTTTCTTT.

Comments on this clonotype: A clone one base away is much larger, so this may be a read error. The J gene is TRBJ1-2, the V gene TRBV6-2 or TRBV6-3; D is unclear. This CDR3 comprises 12 residues. Germline V gives CDR1 MNHEY, CDR2 SVGEGT. Trimming cost V 7 bases and J 4 bases, with 10 bases left between them. In DNA, the CDR3 is TGTGCCAGCAACCCAACAGCCTATGGCTACACCTTC. This translates into CASNPTAYGYTF.

As concerns this clonotype: Germline and junction disagree at one end, which may indicate a read error. V gene TRBV29-1 combines with J gene TRBJ2-1; D may be TRBD2 (6 bases). This CDR3 contains 14 residues. Per the germline V gene, CDR1 is SQVTM and CDR2 is ANQGSEA. In DNA, the CDR3 is TGCAGCGCGGGGGACCTTCACCCCTACAATGAGAAGTTCTTC. Protein product: CSAGDLHPYNEKFF.

Details on this clonotype: The conserved phenylalanine or tryptophan is not found at the CDR3 terminus, so this likely reflects a read error. V usage is TRBV5-5 and J usage is TRBJ2-7, with D unresolved. There are 14 residues in the CDR3. Germline V gene lookup returns CDR1 SGHKS and CDR2 YYEKEE (reference sequence). V lost 0 bases and J 7 bases, leaving 14 bases between the germline ends. Here the CDR3 DNA reads TGTGCCAGCAGCTTGGTTCCTCGTGAAGGAGAGCAGTACTTA. It translates to CASSLVPREGEQYL.

About this clonotype itself: The junction shows a germline mismatch at one end, possibly a read error. The CDR3 nucleotides are TGTGTCAGCAAGCCCAGCCCAGATACGCAGTATTTT. It encodes CVSKPSPDTQYF. The chain recombines TRBV6-1 with TRBJ2-3; unclear D gene. The CDR3 covers 12 residues. Germline V gene data show CDR1 as MNHNS and CDR2 as SASEGT.

The sample holds a few counts of this clonotype. The CDR3 does not end in the conserved phenylalanine or tryptophan, so this is likely a read error. This sequence joins TRBV6-5 and TRBJ1-1; unclear D gene. The CDR3 is 13 amino acids. Germline V gene data show CDR1 as MNHEY and CDR2 as SVGAGI. CDR3 nucleotide sequence: TGTGCCAACAGTGCCGGGTTTTCCACTGAAGCTTTCATT. Amino acid sequence: CANSAGFSTEAFI.

The V call is TRBV4-2, the J call TRBJ1-2; D remains ambiguous. Per the germline V gene, CDR1 is LGHNA and CDR2 is YNFKEQ. The CDR3 extends over 15 amino acids. Deletions cut 6 bases from V and 7 bases from J, with 21 bases between. In nucleotides, the CDR3 is TGTGCCAGCAGTCGAGATATGGGCAGGCGTGGTGGCTACACCTTC. As protein: CASSRDMGRRGGYTF.

Worth noting for this clonotype: This could be a read error, since a much larger clone is one nucleotide away. Since the CDR3 does not end with the conserved phenylalanine or tryptophan, this likely comes from a read error. The chain carries TRBV11-2 and TRBJ2-4, with D tentatively TRBD2 (6 bases). This CDR3 is 14 amino acids long. The germline CDR1 and CDR2 sequences are SGHAT and FQNNGV. Trimming left V 3 bases short and J 4 bases short, with 10 bases between. The CDR3 DNA reads as TGTGCCAGCAGCTTGGCGGGACCGAAAAACATTCAGTACCTC. Amino acid sequence: CASSLAGPKNIQYL.

The table lists this clonotype with a few counts. The V gene is TRBV4-1, the J gene TRBJ2-2; D is undetermined. The V gene's germline CDR1 is MGHRA and CDR2 YSYEKL. Trimming took 1 base from V and 1 from J, leaving 4 bases between them. The CDR3 is 14 residues long. The CDR3 DNA reads as TGCGCCAGCAGCCAAGCTCTGAACACCGGGGAGCTGTTTTTT. As protein: CASSQALNTGELFF.

This chain joins TRBV6-5 and TRBJ1-2, with 7 bases identical to TRBD1. Trimming took 8 bases from V and 7 from J; bases not matched to a gene: 22. Germline CDR1 and CDR2: MNHEY and SVGAGI. There are 17 residues in the CDR3. The CDR3 region has the DNA TGTGCCAGCGGTTCCCTACTCACGGTTTCAGGGGGTGGTGGCTACACCTTC. Translated: CASGSLLTVSGGGGYTF.

As regards this clonotype: Sequence at one end of the junction differs from germline and may be a read error. The chain couples TRBV29-1 to TRBJ1-5; D remains ambiguous. Looked up from germline, CDR1 is SQVTM and CDR2 is ANQGSEA. CDR3 length: 13 amino acids. The CDR3 region has the DNA TGCAGCGTTGTCGGAAAGATCAATCAGCCCCAGCATTTC. Translating it yields CSVVGKINQPQHF.

In the case of this clonotype: The junction shows a germline mismatch at one end, possibly a read error. The chain uses TRBV12-3 or TRBV12-4 and TRBJ1-5; TRBD1 aligns across 7 bases. The CDR3 runs to 15 residues. The CDR3 bases are TGTGCCAGCAGGAGTGGGACAGCAAGCATTCAGCCCCAGCATTTT. This sequence encodes CASRSGTASIQPQHF.

Concerning this clonotype itself: The missing conserved phenylalanine or tryptophan at the end of this CDR3 makes a read error likely. This chain connects TRBV11-2 to TRBJ2-1; D perhaps matches TRBD2 (6 bases). The germline CDR1 and CDR2 sequences are SGHAT and FQNNGV. This CDR3 is 16 amino acids long. In DNA form, the CDR3 reads TGTACCAGCAGCTTAGAGCTCCTAGCGAAAATGAATGAGCAGTTCATC. This translates into CTSSLELLAKMNEQFI.

As regards this clonotype: A much larger clonotype is one base distant, so this may be a read error. The CDR3 DNA reads as TGCAGCGTTGGGCAGGGCTGGGGCATGGACTATGGCTACACCTTC. Encoded protein: CSVGQGWGMDYGYTF. The chain links TRBV29-1 to TRBJ1-2, with D possibly matching TRBD1 (5 bases). The CDR3 loop spans 15 amino acids. V lost 4 bases, J lost 3 bases, and 18 bases lay in between. Per germline, CDR1 SQVTM and CDR2 ANQGSEA.

Within the sample, this clonotype is medium-sized. The rearrangement joins TRBV11-2 to TRBJ2-7; the D is unclear. Germline values: CDR1 SGHAT, CDR2 FQNNGV. The CDR3 has 14 amino acids. V lost 2 bases to trimming and J lost 2 bases, with 10 bases between them. This chain's CDR3 is CASSLTDGAYEQYF. CDR3 in DNA: TGTGCCAGCAGCTTAACCGACGGAGCCTACGAGCAGTACTTC.

As to this clonotype: This may arise from a read error, as a much more abundant clone is one base away. The genes are TRBV7-9 and TRBJ2-2; D is unclear. With 3 bases removed from V and 5 bases from J, the gap between germline ends came to 4 bases. From germline, CDR1 is SEHNR and CDR2 FQNEAQ (reference sequence). CDR3 length: 12 residues. CDR3 sequence: CASSFRTGELFF. The DNA for the CDR3 is TGTGCCAGCAGCTTTAGGACCGGGGAGCTGTTTTTT.